These 10 T cell receptor beta chains were all obtained from the same sample, sequenced in a study of control samples from healthy donors and cancer patients. Only in-frame clones appear in the TCRdb table, and some are missing; sequencing was by immunoSEQ multiplex PCR. The repertoire has about 120,000 clones, over 75% of them found once; the top ten carry 1.5% to 2%. The sequenced material came from blood. The origin of the receptors is a man aged 18 to 35 in good health.

The CDR3 loop reads CASSLPGLAVENEQFF. In DNA form, the CDR3 reads TGTGCCAGCAGCTTACCGGGACTAGCGGTCGAAAATGAGCAGTTCTTC. The chain has TRBV5-6 and TRBJ2-1, with 11 bases matching TRBD2. This CDR3 spans 16 amino acids. V lost 2 bases, J lost 7 bases, and 8 bases stayed unmatched. Germline assignment: CDR1 SGHDT and CDR2 YYEEEE. Based on the CDR3 plus reference TRBV5-6 and TRBJ2-1, the full variable domain is DAGVTQSPTHLIKTRGQQVTLRCSPKSGHDTVSWYQQALGQGPQFIFQYYEEEERQRGNFPDRFSGHQFPNYSSELNVNALLLGDSALYLCASSLPGLAVENEQFFGPGTRLTVL.

The V call is TRBV6-4, the J call TRBJ2-2, with 14 bases identical to TRBD2. J gave up 5 bases and V 5 bases, and 7 bases lay outside the gene matches. Germline V lookup: CDR1 MRHNA, CDR2 SNTAGT. This CDR3 region has 17 residues. CDR3 amino acids: CASSSTSGRAVTGELFF. The CDR3 DNA reads as TGTGCCAGCAGTTCGACTAGCGGGAGGGCCGTTACCGGGGAGCTGTTTTTT.

This sequence joins TRBV18 and TRBJ1-1; 7 bases are a match to TRBD1. Per germline, CDR1 KGHSH and CDR2 LQKENI. Trimming removed 0 bases from V and 5 bases from J; junction bases left unmatched: 6. There are 15 residues in the CDR3. The CDR3 here is CASSPPGGAETEAFF. The CDR3 coding sequence is TGTGCCAGCTCACCACCAGGGGGCGCGGAGACTGAAGCTTTCTTT.

V is TRBV18 and J is TRBJ1-1; D remains unclear. CDR3 length: 13 amino acids. Trimming cost V 5 bases and J 0 bases, with 7 bases left between them. Germline values: CDR1 KGHSH, CDR2 LQKENI. CDR3 sequence (DNA): TGTGCCAGCTCAGAGGGAGTGAACACTGAAGCTTTCTTT. This translates into CASSEGVNTEAFF.

The chain employs TRBV28 and TRBJ2-7; 7 bases line up with TRBD1. V dropped 6 bases and J dropped 1; count of bases not matched to a gene: 9. This CDR3 is 15 amino acids long. Per germline, CDR1 MDHEN and CDR2 SYDVKM. CDR3 protein: CASSLRGYVSYEQYF. Here the CDR3 DNA reads TGTGCCAGCAGCCTCAGGGGGTATGTATCCTACGAGCAGTACTTC.

The chain combines TRBV11-3 with TRBJ2-1, with 9 nucleotides matching TRBD2. This CDR3 region has 16 residues. Unmatched junction bases numbered 10, after V lost 3 bases and J lost 7 bases. CDR1 is SGHNT and CDR2 is YENEEA in the germline V gene. Here the CDR3 reads CASSFGSGSMLNEQFF. As DNA, the CDR3 is TGTGCCAGCAGCTTCGGTAGCGGGAGCATGCTGAATGAGCAGTTCTTC.

The chain is built from TRBV7-9 and TRBJ2-7; 7 bases are a match to TRBD1. There are 17 residues in the CDR3. Germline V gene lookup returns CDR1 SEHNR and CDR2 FQNEAQ (reference sequence). V lost 5 bases to trimming and J lost 1 base; unmatched junction nucleotides: 14. This CDR3 is CASSPSETTGRSYEQYF. CDR3 DNA: TGTGCCAGCAGCCCATCCGAAACGACAGGGCGATCCTACGAGCAGTACTTC.

The V and J genes are TRBV5-1 and TRBJ1-3; D is unclear. The germline V gene has CDR1 SGHRS and CDR2 YFSETQ. Trimming took off 5 bases at V and 0 bases at J, with 6 bases between the two ends. This CDR3 region has 13 residues. In DNA form, the CDR3 reads TGCGCCAGCAGGGAGAGCTCTGGAAACACCATATATTTT. Amino acids: CASRESSGNTIYF.

The rearrangement joins TRBV29-1 to TRBJ2-1, with 14 bases identical to TRBD2. This CDR3 contains 17 residues. J was trimmed by 0 bases and V by 7 bases; bases with no gene match: 8. Germline V gene data show CDR1 as SQVTM and CDR2 as ANQGSEA. The CDR3 nucleotides read TGCAGCGGGGGACTAGCGGGAGAACCCAGCTCCTACAATGAGCAGTTCTTC. As protein: CSGGLAGEPSSYNEQFF.

This sequence joins TRBV28 and TRBJ2-7; no firm D call. The CDR3 consists of 15 residues. Germline V gene sequence: CDR1 MDHEN, CDR2 SYDVKM. Trimming shortened V by 5 bases and J by 3 bases, and 17 bases separated the two germline ends. CDR3 nucleotides: TGTGCCAGCAGTCGCCTGGGGTTACAAGGCTACGAGCAGTACTTC. Its translation is CASSRLGLQGYEQYF.